This T cell receptor beta chain was sequenced in a study of T cell responses to AZD1222 COVID-19 vaccine. In the case of this clone: The antigen is not known.

Trimming stripped 2 bases from V and 4 bases from J, with 15 bases between. This CDR3 is 14 amino acids long. Per germline, CDR1 GTSNPN and CDR2 SVGIG (reference sequence). General study results and limits: Only a handful of individuals given AZD1222 were seropositive at baseline.

Profiled with immunoSEQ multiplex PCR; TCRdb holds only in-frame clones, not every one. This table holds 130,000 or so clones, 94% found once. The sequencing here drew on peripheral blood, taken on day 0 of AZD1222 vaccination. The sequence came from an adult in good health. The chain has TRBV30 and TRBJ2-7, with D possibly being TRBD1 (6 bases). CDR3 in amino acids: CAWSYEQGVYEQYF. As DNA, the CDR3 is TGTGCCTGGAGTTACGAACAGGGAGTTTACGAGCAGTACTTC.